Following are 30 T cell receptor beta chains from one sample sequenced in a study of blood T cell repertoires in COVID-19. Repertoires were generated with immunoSEQ multiplex PCR, while TCRdb's copy carries only in-frame clones and drops some. The sample holds 400,000 to 550,000 clones; 70% to 90% are singletons and the top ten take 1.5% to 2%. Material for sequencing was PBMCs or T cells enriched from blood (not recorded which). Receptors were obtained from a woman under 30 with acute COVID-19.

The chain couples TRBV11-3 to TRBJ2-3; D not certain. Germline assignment: CDR1 SGHNT and CDR2 YENEEA. The CDR3 spans 14 residues. With 0 bases removed from V and 2 bases from J, the gap between germline ends came to 6 bases. The CDR3: CASSLDPYTDTQYF. The CDR3 bases are TGTGCCAGCAGCTTAGATCCCTACACAGATACGCAGTATTTT.

CDR3 residues: CASSLVGGGPYEQYF. The CDR3 nucleotides are TGTGCCAGCAGCTTAGTTGGGGGAGGACCCTACGAGCAGTACTTC. This chain links TRBV7-2 with TRBJ2-7, with D perhaps matching TRBD2 (6 bases). In germline, CDR1 is SGHTA, CDR2 FQGNSA. Trimming cost V 1 base and J 2 bases, with 12 bases left between them. The CDR3 loop spans 15 amino acids.

V and J are TRBV9 and TRBJ2-1; weak D call: TRBD2 (6 bases). CDR1 is SGDLS, CDR2 YYNGEE, per germline. The CDR3 length is 15 residues. The germline V and J ends were trimmed by 4 bases and 4 bases, with 15 bases remaining between them. The CDR3 nucleotides are TGTGCCAGCAGCCCCCTCGGTCGGGGGTACAATGAGCAGTTCTTC. Its protein is CASSPLGRGYNEQFF.

The V and J genes are TRBV5-1 and TRBJ2-7; a weak D match, TRBD1 (5 bases). CDR3 length: 15 amino acids. In germline, CDR1 is SGHRS, CDR2 YFSETQ. Trimming removed 1 base from V and 2 bases from J, with 13 bases in between. The CDR3 is CASSLTVGRAYEQYF. The CDR3 DNA sequence: TGCGCCAGCAGCTTGACGGTCGGCAGGGCCTACGAGCAGTACTTC.

The rearrangement uses TRBV6-1 and TRBJ1-3; D ambiguous. This CDR3 is built from 16 residues. Germline CDR1 MNHNS, CDR2 SASEGT. V gave up 2 bases and J gave up 0 bases, with 11 bases separating them. The CDR3, as DNA: TGTGCCAGCAGTGAAAGGTACAGCAACTCTGGAAACACCATATATTTT. Encoded protein: CASSERYSNSGNTIYF.

This chain connects TRBV6-5 to TRBJ1-1; TRBD1 might be the D (6 bases). The CDR3 has 14 amino acids. Germline V lookup: CDR1 MNHEY, CDR2 SVGAGI. V was trimmed by 7 bases and J by 3 bases, leaving 15 bases between them. CDR3 loop: CASNWGGADTEAFF. CDR3 bases: TGTGCCAGCAACTGGGGGGGGGCGGACACTGAAGCTTTCTTT.

This rearrangement joins TRBV29-1 to TRBJ2-3, with D perhaps TRBD1 (6 bases). Germline loops: CDR1 SQVTM, CDR2 ANQGSEA. CDR3 length: 18 residues. V lost 0 bases, J lost 1 base, and 20 bases lay in between. The CDR3 bases are TGCAGCGTTGAAGAGGTGGGCAGGGGCGCCGCGGGCACAGATACGCAGTATTTT. It codes for CSVEEVGRGAAGTDTQYF.

This chain links TRBV18 with TRBJ2-7, with a weak D call TRBD2 (6 bases). The CDR3 length is 16 residues. The ends were cut back, 3 bases at V and 4 bases at J, with 19 bases in the middle. Germline CDR1 KGHSH, CDR2 LQKENI. Written as DNA, the CDR3 is TGTGCCAGCTCACCCCCAGGACGGGGGAGGTCGTACGAGCAGTACTTC. Amino acids: CASSPPGRGRSYEQYF.

In its sample, this clone was seen once. This chain links TRBV6-6 with TRBJ2-5; 9 nucleotides align to TRBD1. Unmatched junction bases numbered 8, after V lost 7 bases and J lost 5 bases. CDR1 is MNHNY, CDR2 SVGAGI, per germline (reference sequence). There are 14 residues in the CDR3. This CDR3 reads CASNIQGAWETQYF. The CDR3 DNA reads TGTGCCAGCAATATACAGGGGGCATGGGAGACCCAGTACTTC.

The chain links TRBV4-3 to TRBJ1-6, with D perhaps TRBD1 (6 bases). V was shortened by 2 bases and J by 10 bases, with 18 bases between the two germline ends. The germline CDR1 and CDR2 sequences are LGHNA and YSLEER. The CDR3 contains 16 residues. The CDR3 bases are TGCGCCAGCAGCCAAAACAGGGATAACACCCAATCACCCCTCCACTTT. This translates into CASSQNRDNTQSPLHF.

The chain employs TRBV9 and TRBJ1-5; D is unresolved. V was shortened by 0 bases and J by 3 bases, with 10 bases between the two germline ends. The CDR3 runs 15 residues. Per the germline V gene, CDR1 is SGDLS and CDR2 is YYNGEE. This chain's CDR3 is CASSVAPEYNQPQHF. In DNA, the CDR3 is TGTGCCAGCAGCGTAGCCCCAGAATACAATCAGCCCCAGCATTTT.

The gene calls are TRBV10-3 and TRBJ1-4; 7 bases are shared with TRBD1. Germline V gene data show CDR1 as ENHRY and CDR2 as SYGVKD. J lost 6 bases, V lost 7 bases, and 5 bases had no gene match. The CDR3 consists of 13 residues. The CDR3 spells CAITRGPDEKLFF. In nucleotides, the CDR3 is TGTGCCATCACGAGGGGGCCTGATGAAAAACTGTTTTTT.

This chain uses TRBV20-1 with TRBJ1-1; a weak D match, TRBD1 (6 bases). The germline V and J ends were trimmed by 5 bases and 8 bases, with 9 bases remaining between them. The CDR3 runs 10 residues. The germline gives CDR1 DFQATT, CDR2 SNEGSKA (reference sequence). CDR3 residues: CSAGDREAFF. The DNA of the CDR3 is TGCAGTGCTGGTGACAGGGAAGCTTTCTTT.

The rearrangement joins TRBV4-3 to TRBJ1-5; D uncertain. V lost 0 bases and J 4 bases, leaving 13 bases between the germline ends. The germline CDR1 and CDR2 sequences are LGHNA and YSLEER. The CDR3 extends over 16 amino acids. The DNA for the CDR3 is TGCGCCAGCAGCCAAGAACTGGGCGCGGGGAATCAGCCCCAGCATTTT. Protein: CASSQELGAGNQPQHF.

The genes are TRBV7-9 and TRBJ2-5; D possibly corresponds to TRBD2 (5 bases). CDR1 and CDR2 from the germline V gene are SEHNR and FQNEAQ (reference sequence). Trimming took off 1 base at V and 5 bases at J, with 14 bases between the two ends. This CDR3 has 15 amino acids. Here the CDR3 reads CASSLGGSAGETQYF. DNA for the CDR3: TGTGCCAGCAGCTTAGGCGGCAGTGCGGGTGAGACCCAGTACTTC.

The rearrangement uses TRBV7-9 and TRBJ2-1, with D perhaps TRBD2 (5 bases). Germline CDR1 reads SEHNR; CDR2 reads FQNEAQ (reference sequence). The V and J ends lost 4 bases and 0 bases respectively, with 19 bases between them. The length of the CDR3 is 18 residues. Written as DNA, the CDR3 is TGTGCCAGCAGCTCCCATAGATTTAGCGTAAGCTCCTACAATGAGCAGTTCTTC. It is translated as CASSSHRFSVSSYNEQFF.

The chain has TRBV6-5 and TRBJ1-2; the match to TRBD1 covers 8 bases. V gave up 2 bases and J gave up 5 bases; unmatched junction bases: 4. The germline CDR1 and CDR2 sequences are MNHEY and SVGAGI. The CDR3 extends over 14 amino acids. CDR3 sequence: CASSYGRGLYGYTF. The CDR3, as DNA: TGTGCCAGCAGTTACGGCAGGGGGCTGTATGGCTACACCTTC.

V usage is TRBV6-5 and J usage is TRBJ2-1; D is unresolved. This CDR3 spans 12 amino acids. CDR1 and CDR2 from the germline V gene are MNHEY and SVGAGI. Trimming cost V 5 bases and J 4 bases, with 6 bases left between them. The CDR3 protein is CASSPSYNEQFF. As DNA, the CDR3 is TGTGCCAGCAGTCCCTCTTACAATGAGCAGTTCTTC.

The rearrangement links TRBV6-1 to TRBJ2-7; 8 nucleotides agree with TRBD1. Germline loops: CDR1 MNHNS, CDR2 SASEGT. The CDR3 has 15 residues. The ends lost 1 base at V and 4 bases at J; junction bases unmatched: 6. CDR3 region: CASSEGRTGSYEQYF. The CDR3 DNA sequence: TGTGCCAGCAGTGAAGGCAGGACAGGGTCTTACGAGCAGTACTTC.

V gene TRBV27 combines with J gene TRBJ1-6; possibly TRBD1 for D (5 bases). CDR3 length equals 14 residues. V was trimmed by 5 bases and J by 5 bases, leaving 10 bases between them. Germline CDR1 and CDR2: MNHEY and SMNVEV (reference sequence). The CDR3 reads CASSRQIDNSPLHF. The CDR3, as DNA: TGTGCCAGCAGTCGACAGATTGATAATTCACCCCTCCACTTT.

The chain has TRBV3-1 (or the pseudogene TRBV3-2) and TRBJ2-7, with 10 bases identical to TRBD1. This CDR3 spans 16 amino acids. Germline CDR1 is LGHDT and CDR2 is YNNKEL (reference sequence). V lost 6 bases and J lost 2; bases outside the gene matches: 10. CDR3 amino acids: CASSPSGDRGTYEQYF. CDR3 DNA sequence: TGTGCCAGCAGTCCCAGCGGGGACAGGGGTACCTACGAGCAGTACTTC.

The V gene is TRBV11-2, the J gene TRBJ1-3, with 7 nucleotides matching TRBD1. Germline CDR1 and CDR2: SGHAT and FQNNGV. V trimming: 5 bases; J trimming: 3 bases; junction bases outside the gene matches: 10. The CDR3 has 16 amino acids. CDR3: CASSNPGQLDGNTIYF. CDR3 sequence (DNA): TGTGCCAGCAGCAACCCGGGACAGCTTGATGGAAACACCATATATTTT.

The chain couples TRBV9 to TRBJ1-6, with D possibly TRBD1 on 6 matching bases. V was clipped by 3 bases and J by 8 bases, with 15 bases between them. The germline CDR1 and CDR2 sequences are SGDLS and YYNGEE. This CDR3 is 15 amino acids long. The chain's CDR3 is CASSARLGGDSPLHF. The CDR3 bases are TGTGCCAGCAGCGCACGTTTAGGGGGTGATTCACCCCTCCACTTT. Full variable domain (remainder filled in from reference TRBV9 and TRBJ1-6): DSGVTQTPKHLITATGQRVTLRCSPRSGDLSVYWYQQSLDQGLQFLIQYYNGEERAKGNILERFSAQQFPDLHSELNLSSLELGDSALYFCASSARLGGDSPLHFGNGTRLTVT.

This chain uses TRBV28 with TRBJ2-3, with D perhaps matching TRBD2 (5 bases). Trimming removed 4 bases at V and 1 base at J, with 12 bases between. The CDR3 spans 15 residues. Germline lookup yields CDR1 MDHEN and CDR2 SYDVKM. CDR3 sequence: CASSSVARGTDTQYF. The CDR3 DNA sequence: TGTGCCAGCAGTTCCGTCGCGAGGGGCACAGATACGCAGTATTTT. The variable domain in full, with the rest retrieved from reference TRBV28 and TRBJ2-3, is DVKVTQSSRYLVKRTGEKVFLECVQDMDHENMFWYRQDPGLGLRLIYFSYDVKMKEKGDIPEGYSVSREKKERFSLILESASTNQTSMYLCASSSVARGTDTQYFGPGTRLTVL.

This chain joins TRBV15 and TRBJ2-1; no reliable D call. The V gene's germline CDR1 is LNHNV and CDR2 YYDKDF (reference sequence). The CDR3 has 17 amino acids. Trimming removed 2 bases from V and 8 bases from J, with 22 bases in between. In nucleotides, the CDR3 is TGTGCCACCAGCAGACCTAAACGGCGTGAGGCTAATCATGAGCAGTTCTTC. Its translation: CATSRPKRREANHEQFF.

This clone has only one observation. V usage is TRBV6-1 and J usage is TRBJ1-2; TRBD1 might be the D (6 bases). Trimming stripped 3 bases from V and 2 bases from J, with 10 bases between. Germline-derived CDR1 and CDR2 are MNHNS and SASEGT. This CDR3 comprises 14 residues. The CDR3 nucleotides read TGTGCCAGCAGTGATCGAAGGGGGAACTATGGCTACACCTTC. The encoded protein is CASSDRRGNYGYTF.

The chain couples TRBV19 to TRBJ1-2; TRBD1 matches at 11 bases. Per the germline V gene, CDR1 is LNHDA and CDR2 is SQIVND (reference sequence). The CDR3 spans 12 residues. Unmatched junction bases numbered 4, after V lost 10 bases and J lost 6 bases. The CDR3 DNA reads as TGTGCCACCGCGGACAGGGGGCATGGCTACACCTTC. This encodes CATADRGHGYTF.

This rearrangement joins TRBV5-1 to TRBJ1-1; maybe TRBD1 (5 bases). The CDR3 contains 14 residues. Per germline, CDR1 SGHRS and CDR2 YFSETQ. V lost 4 bases, J lost 1 base, and 11 bases lay in between. This CDR3 is CASSPRGSNTEAFF. The DNA for the CDR3 is TGCGCCAGCAGCCCCCGGGGGTCGAACACTGAAGCTTTCTTT.

The chain uses TRBV5-6 and TRBJ2-7; no reliable D call. V dropped 3 bases and J dropped 1 base, with 8 bases sitting between them. The CDR3 is 13 amino acids. Germline CDR1 is SGHDT and CDR2 is YYEEEE. The CDR3 nucleotides are TGTGCCAGCAGCTCGGCAGGTTCCTACGAGCAGTACTTC. It encodes CASSSAGSYEQYF.

The chain combines TRBV3-1 (or the pseudogene TRBV3-2) with TRBJ2-1, with 10 bases fitting TRBD2. The trim removed 4 bases at V and 4 bases at J, leaving 4 bases unmatched. The V gene's germline CDR1 is LGHDT and CDR2 YNNKEL (reference sequence). This CDR3 spans 15 amino acids. CDR3 in amino acids: CASSPGLAEYNEQFF. CDR3 in DNA: TGTGCCAGCAGCCCAGGACTAGCGGAGTACAATGAGCAGTTCTTC.